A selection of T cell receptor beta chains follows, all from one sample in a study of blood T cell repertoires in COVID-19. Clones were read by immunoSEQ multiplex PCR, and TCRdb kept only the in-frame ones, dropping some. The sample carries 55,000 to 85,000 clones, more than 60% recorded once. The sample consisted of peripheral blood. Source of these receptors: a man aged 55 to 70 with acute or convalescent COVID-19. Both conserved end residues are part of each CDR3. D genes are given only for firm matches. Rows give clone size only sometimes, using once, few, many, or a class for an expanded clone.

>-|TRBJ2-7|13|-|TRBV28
CASSPQAGDEQYF
TGTGCCAGCAGTCCCCAAGCCGGTGACGAGCAGTACTTC
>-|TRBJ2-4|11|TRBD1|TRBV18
CASSPDRVLYF
TGTGCCAGCTCACCGGACAGGGTTCTATACTTC
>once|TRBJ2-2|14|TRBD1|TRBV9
CASDRGNGAGELFF
TGTGCCAGCGACAGGGGGAATGGGGCCGGGGAGCTGTTTTTT
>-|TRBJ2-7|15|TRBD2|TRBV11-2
CASSPTSGGDYEQYF
TGTGCCAGCAGCCCCACTAGCGGGGGGGATTACGAGCAGTACTTC
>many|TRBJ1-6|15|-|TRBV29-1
CSVEDSDSYNSPLHF
TGCAGCGTAGAGGACAGTGACTCTTATAATTCACCCCTCCACTTT
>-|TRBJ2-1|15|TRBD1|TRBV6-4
CASSVDRDLVNEQFF
TGTGCCAGCAGTGTCGACAGGGATTTAGTCAATGAGCAGTTCTTC
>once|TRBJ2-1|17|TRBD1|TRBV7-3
CASSPRFGTGVFNEQFF
TGTGCCAGCAGCCCTCGCTTCGGGACAGGGGTCTTCAATGAGCAGTTCTTC
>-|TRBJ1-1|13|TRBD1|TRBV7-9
CASSRGQYTEAFF
TGTGCCAGCAGCCGGGGACAGTACACTGAAGCTTTCTTT
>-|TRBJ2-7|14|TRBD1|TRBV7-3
CASSRGTGSSEQYF
TGTGCCAGCAGCCGCGGGACAGGGTCGTCCGAGCAGTACTTC
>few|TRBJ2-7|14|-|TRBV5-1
CASSSDSHSYEQYF
TGCGCCAGCAGTTCGGACTCGCATTCCTACGAGCAGTACTTC